Presented here are 15 T cell receptor beta chains from one specimen sequenced in a study of early T cells in non-severe SARS-CoV-2 infection. Each CDR3 protein is one row after TCRdb ran MiXCR on the 5' RACE reads. The sample records approximately 66,000 distinct CDR3 sequences, around 12% being singletons. Sequenced here: whole blood, sampled at baseline. All receptors come from an adult who was a healthcare worker with PCR-confirmed SARS-CoV-2 infection or an uninfected control (not recorded which). The donor label of this sample is uncertain.

In this sample, this clonotype turned up a few times. The genes are TRBV6-1 and TRBJ2-7, with 10 nucleotides matching TRBD2. This CDR3 is 16 amino acids long. Losses at the gene ends were 0 bases for V and 6 bases for J; bases not matched to a gene: 8. Germline CDR1 and CDR2: MNHNS and SASEGT. The CDR3 protein is CASSEAPSGGFGEQYV. For the CDR3, the DNA is TGTGCCAGCAGTGAAGCGCCTAGCGGGGGATTCGGCGAGCAGTACGTC.

In this sample, this clonotype turned up a few times. This chain links TRBV18 with TRBJ2-1; no definite D call. The CDR3 loop spans 11 amino acids. Germline CDR1 is KGHSH and CDR2 is LQKENI. Trimming pared 2 bases from V and 8 bases from J, leaving 4 bases between. The CDR3 loop is CASSPSHEQFF. The DNA for the CDR3 is TGTGCCAGCTCACCATCTCATGAGCAGTTCTTC.

As regards this clonotype: This clone may be a read error of a much larger clone one base away. In this CDR3 the conserved last residue, phenylalanine or tryptophan, is missing, so a read error is likely. The genes are TRBV29-1 and TRBJ1-1, with D unresolved. Germline V CDR1 and CDR2: SQVTM, ANQGSEA. V was trimmed by 4 bases and J by 3 bases, leaving 6 bases between them. CDR3 length equals 11 residues. CDR3 sequence reads: CSVGTYTEAFL. CDR3 DNA sequence: TGCAGCGTTGGGACGTACACTGAAGCTTTCCTT.

This clonotype was seen repeatedly, ten times or more. The J gene is TRBJ2-5, the V gene TRBV29-1; no clear D. The CDR3 is 13 residues long. CDR1 SQVTM and CDR2 ANQGSEA come from the germline V gene. V lost 5 bases, J lost 0 bases, and 10 bases lay in between. DNA of the CDR3: TGCAGCGTTAGAGATACAAACCAAGAGACCCAGTACTTC. It is translated as CSVRDTNQETQYF.

This clonotype was counted at least ten times. This rearrangement joins TRBV28 to TRBJ1-2; 7 nucleotides match TRBD1. The CDR3 runs 15 residues. V gave up 3 bases and J gave up 4 bases; unmatched junction bases: 8. CDR1 MDHEN and CDR2 SYDVKM come from the germline V gene. CDR3 nucleotide sequence: TGTGCCAGCAGTTTCTCAGACAGGGTCGCCTATGGCTACACCTTC. It encodes CASSFSDRVAYGYTF.

This clonotype has just a few counts. V is TRBV6-6 and J is TRBJ2-1; TRBD2 aligns across 9 bases. The V segment lost 7 bases and the J segment 9 bases; nucleotides outside the gene matches: 10. The germline V gene encodes CDR1 MNHNY and CDR2 SVGAGI (reference sequence). CDR3 length: 14 amino acids. The CDR3 DNA reads TGTGCCAGCACCTTTCGACCAGCGGGGGGTGAGCAGTTCTTC. This translates into CASTFRPAGGEQFF.

This chain uses TRBV12-3 or TRBV12-4 with TRBJ1-5; the D gene is possibly TRBD1 (6 bases). Trimming shortened V by 5 bases and J by 7 bases, and 21 bases separated the two germline ends. This CDR3 region has 16 residues. The CDR3 reads CASSPVQLGARQPQHF. CDR3 nucleotide sequence: TGTGCCAGCAGTCCCGTACAGTTGGGGGCTCGACAGCCCCAGCATTTT.

This clonotype was observed many times. The chain employs TRBV20-1 and TRBJ2-5; D possibly matches TRBD1 or TRBD2 (6 bases each). Germline CDR1 DFQATT, CDR2 SNEGSKA (reference sequence). V dropped 6 bases and J dropped 5 bases, with 19 bases sitting between them. The CDR3 is 14 residues long. The CDR3 spells CSATISGGVETQYF. For the CDR3, the DNA is TGCAGTGCCACTATCTCCGGGGGCGTGGAGACCCAGTACTTC.

There are many counts of this clonotype. The rearrangement joins TRBV5-1 to TRBJ2-5, with D perhaps matching TRBD2 (5 bases). Between the trimmed V and J ends, which lost 1 base and 2 bases, there was a span of 9 bases. The CDR3 spans 14 residues. The germline V gene has CDR1 SGHRS and CDR2 YFSETQ. The CDR3 loop reads CASSLYSGQETQYF. The CDR3 DNA is TGCGCCAGCAGCTTGTACAGCGGTCAAGAGACCCAGTACTTC.

In this sample, this clonotype turned up a few times. This chain connects TRBV5-1 to TRBJ1-5, with TRBD1 as a possible D gene (5 bases). The germline CDR1 and CDR2 sequences are SGHRS and YFSETQ. The CDR3 loop spans 14 amino acids. V was shortened by 3 bases and J by 1 base, with 8 bases between the two germline ends. CDR3 nucleotides: TGCGCCAGCAGCTCGGGACCGAGCAATCAGCCCCAGCATTTT. It encodes CASSSGPSNQPQHF.

The CDR3 coding sequence is TGTGCCAGCAGCTTAGACAGGTTTTTGACAGATACGCAGTATTTT. Protein: CASSLDRFLTDTQYF. This chain connects TRBV7-9 to TRBJ2-3; perhaps TRBD1 as D (5 bases). The CDR3 spans 15 residues. V was trimmed by 1 base and J by 3 bases, leaving 11 bases between them. Germline V gene lookup returns CDR1 SEHNR and CDR2 FQNEAQ (reference sequence).

This chain connects TRBV7-2 to TRBJ1-1, with a weak D call TRBD1 (6 bases). The CDR3 runs 14 residues. Trimming took 5 bases from V and 1 from J, leaving 11 bases between them. Germline V gives CDR1 SGHTA, CDR2 FQGNSA. The CDR3 DNA sequence: TGTGCCAGCAGCCTGCAGGGGAAGAACACTGAAGCTTTCTTT. Protein product: CASSLQGKNTEAFF.

This clonotype was recorded many times. This chain joins TRBV10-2 and TRBJ1-5; unclear D gene. This CDR3 comprises 13 residues. Trimming removed 2 bases at V and 3 bases at J, with 5 bases between. CDR1 WSHSY and CDR2 SAAADI come from the germline V gene. The CDR3 sequence: CASSELFNQPQHF. CDR3 DNA sequence: TGCGCCAGCAGTGAGCTCTTCAATCAGCCCCAGCATTTT.

The rearrangement links TRBV7-2 to TRBJ1-2; the D is unclear. Germline V CDR1 and CDR2: SGHTA, FQGNSA. Deletions cut 0 bases from V and 8 bases from J, with 13 bases between. This CDR3 comprises 14 residues. This CDR3 reads CASSLAPAEAGYTF. As DNA, the CDR3 is TGTGCCAGCAGCTTAGCGCCGGCGGAGGCGGGCTACACCTTC.

This clonotype was detected only a few times. The chain is built from TRBV2 and TRBJ1-3; D remains ambiguous. Between the trimmed V and J ends, which lost 3 bases and 0 bases, there was a span of 12 bases. This CDR3 has 16 amino acids. Germline CDR1 and CDR2: SNHLY and FYNNEI. DNA for the CDR3: TGTGCCAGCAGTGACTGGCTACGGGCCTCTGGAAACACCATATATTTT. Protein: CASSDWLRASGNTIYF.